The rows below give T cell receptor beta chains drawn from one sample of a study of blood T cell repertoires in COVID-19. Sequenced by immunoSEQ multiplex PCR; TCRdb stores in-frame clones only, minus some. The sample records hundreds of thousands of clones, approximately 91% being singletons. Sequencing used peripheral blood. These receptors were obtained from a woman aged 40-49 years who had recovered from COVID-19. Both conserved end residues are part of each CDR3. For some rows the clone size is stated as once, few or many, or as a class when expanded; others skip it.

j_gene	v_gene	abundance	CDR3aa
TRBJ1-4	TRBV7-2	-	CASSLEGAANEKLFF
TRBJ2-6	TRBV4-3	-	CASSQDRIISGANVLTF
TRBJ2-5	TRBV7-2	-	CASSLQTPETQYF
TRBJ2-1	TRBV12-3/TRBV12-4	-	CASSLSERYEQFF
TRBJ2-3	TRBV28	-	CASSRRGRGTDTQYF
TRBJ2-7	TRBV5-1	-	CASSRAGGVYEQYF
TRBJ1-2	TRBV5-6	-	CASSLQEGYGYTF
TRBJ2-1	TRBV24-1	-	CATSERGPGQGRDEQFF
TRBJ1-2	TRBV5-1	few	CASSSGGRRRYTF
TRBJ1-1	TRBV11-2	-	CASSPTGVKAFF
TRBJ2-7	TRBV7-9	-	CASSLRTSDSYEQYF
TRBJ1-1	TRBV5-4	-	CASSPTGGEAFF
TRBJ2-1	TRBV11-2	-	CASRAPSTRGNEQFF
TRBJ1-2	TRBV28	-	CASSGGGALDYTF
TRBJ1-1	TRBV6-2/TRBV6-3	-	CASSYLLGGTEAFF
TRBJ2-6	TRBV6-2/TRBV6-3	once	CASSDNPGQGPSGANVLTF
TRBJ2-7	TRBV12-5	-	CASGSPGSVTVKSYEQYF
TRBJ2-6	TRBV7-3	-	CASSLGQGSGANVLTF
TRBJ2-7	TRBV7-8	-	CASSSGTRAYEQYF
TRBJ1-6	TRBV19	-	CASSIYSGTGSSPLHF
TRBJ2-1	TRBV29-1	-	CSADRDRFNNEQFF
TRBJ2-3	TRBV6-5	-	CASRGTEGESTQYF
TRBJ2-7	TRBV7-7	-	CASSLSVRVLQDYEQYF
TRBJ2-3	TRBV19	-	CASSIGADRGPDTQYF
TRBJ2-2	TRBV28	-	CASSLWTGGTGELFF
TRBJ2-3	TRBV9	-	CASSAEGLAGDTQYF
TRBJ2-1	TRBV28	-	CASSFSRVSSYNEQFF
TRBJ2-3	TRBV5-5	-	CASSLGLAGLTDTQYF
TRBJ2-1	TRBV19	-	CASSIDARGYNEQFF
TRBJ2-3	TRBV7-2	-	CASSLGLGLAGVPTDTQYF
TRBJ2-6	TRBV2	-	CASSVRQGGISGANVLTF
TRBJ2-7	TRBV5-1	-	CASSLEREGGEQYF
TRBJ2-7	TRBV27	-	CASIPWAGAYEQYF
TRBJ2-2	TRBV18	-	CASSPRANTGELFF
TRBJ2-7	TRBV7-9	-	CASSFGTSTGEQYF
TRBJ2-5	TRBV18	-	CASSLAGLLETQYF
TRBJ2-7	TRBV18	-	CASSPPSAGLSYEQYF
TRBJ2-7	TRBV21-1	once	CASSKDVGRAAPVFEQYF
TRBJ1-5	TRBV19	-	CASSTYQGSGEQPQHF
TRBJ1-4	TRBV7-3	-	CASSSMDRPVGEKLFF
TRBJ1-1	TRBV7-9	-	CASRIGQGTEAFF
TRBJ2-5	TRBV28	-	CASRMAGLQETQYF
TRBJ2-3	TRBV29-1	-	CSAVLAGGLDTQYF
TRBJ2-6	TRBV18	-	CASSPIRQGAVGANVLTF
TRBJ2-7	TRBV6-1	-	CASSEAWLRSYEQYF
TRBJ2-3	TRBV4-3	-	CASSQDLSGPLEDTQYF